These 18 T cell receptor beta chains originate from one sample sequenced in a study of cytomegalovirus exposure and HLA in healthy donors (dated by TCRdb to 2017 to 2019). The library came from the immunoSEQ multiplex PCR assay. A mixture of 60 forward primers for TCR Vbeta segments and 13 reverse primers for TCR Jbeta segments was used in the multiplex PCR. The table was pulled from immuneACCESS by TCRdb, which kept in-frame rearrangements only. Such tables lose some clones; where checked, under half of the loss comes from unresolved V genes, and the rest has no known cause. This sample comprises about 83,000 clones, under 80% of them detected only once. The ten biggest clones cover about 4% of the sample. Sequenced input: PBMCs. The receptor set was obtained from a man aged 55 to 70 in good health and CMV-seronegative.

This clone was picked up a small number of times. The chain uses TRBV14 and TRBJ2-7, with 9 nucleotides matching TRBD2. The germline V gene has CDR1 SGHDN and CDR2 FVKESK. The CDR3 runs to 16 residues. V dropped 1 base and J dropped 5; count of bases not matched to a gene: 9. The CDR3 loop reads CASSQGPRGGAHEQYF. The CDR3 DNA follows: TGTGCCAGCAGCCAAGGGCCTCGCGGGGGGGCCCACGAGCAGTACTTC.

The rearrangement joins TRBV7-3 to TRBJ1-6; weak D call: TRBD1 (6 bases). In germline, CDR1 is SGHTA, CDR2 FQGTGA. V shed 1 base and J shed 13 bases, with 20 bases lying between them. There are 16 residues in the CDR3. CDR3 DNA sequence: TGTGCCAGCAGCTTAAGTGGGGGCCAGGGGTATGCGCCCCTCCACTTT. It yields the protein CASSLSGGQGYAPLHF.

The gene calls are TRBV7-3 and TRBJ2-2, with 9 bases lining up with TRBD1. Germline trimming cut 0 bases from V and 5 bases from J; bases unmatched to any gene: 7. The CDR3 extends over 17 amino acids. CDR1 and CDR2 from the germline V gene are SGHTA and FQGTGA. CDR3 sequence: CASSLTPPGQGTGELFF. The CDR3 coding sequence is TGTGCCAGCAGCTTAACGCCGCCGGGACAGGGTACCGGGGAGCTGTTTTTT.

This clone was counted a few times. This chain links TRBV18 with TRBJ2-7, with 7 bases matching TRBD1. Germline loops: CDR1 KGHSH, CDR2 LQKENI. CDR3 length: 15 residues. V shed 3 bases, J shed 5 bases, and the junction held 10 bases outside the gene matches. CDR3 loop: CASSPDRESLHEQYF. CDR3 DNA sequence: TGTGCCAGCTCACCCGACAGGGAATCACTCCACGAGCAGTACTTC.

The chain couples TRBV14 to TRBJ1-1; D may be TRBD1 (5 bases). V lost 4 bases to trimming and J lost 7 bases, with 16 bases between them. CDR3 length equals 14 residues. CDR1 and CDR2 (germline): SGHDN, FVKESK. Here the CDR3 reads CASSRAGWQGEAFF. The CDR3, as DNA: TGTGCCAGCAGCCGCGCAGGGTGGCAAGGTGAAGCTTTCTTT.

This clone was detected once. The rearrangement uses TRBV7-3 and TRBJ2-3; the match to TRBD2 covers 8 bases. CDR1 is SGHTA and CDR2 is FQGTGA in the germline V gene. V shed 4 bases and J 1 base; nucleotides not matched to a gene: 7. This CDR3 has 16 residues. CDR3 bases: TGTGCCAGCAGCTCCACCTTTAGCGGGGGCACAGATACGCAGTATTTT. It specifies CASSSTFSGGTDTQYF.

The J gene is TRBJ2-4, the V gene TRBV7-2; D might be TRBD2 (6 bases). The V gene lost 5 bases and the J gene lost 8 bases, with 19 bases spanning the gap. CDR3 length: 15 residues. Germline V CDR1 and CDR2: SGHTA, FQGNSA. This CDR3 is CASSPGGRNSDIQYF. DNA for the CDR3: TGTGCCAGCAGCCCAGGTGGGAGGAACTCGGACATTCAGTACTTC.

The chain uses TRBV30 and TRBJ2-7; TRBD1 might be the D (6 bases). Germline V gene sequence: CDR1 GTSNPN, CDR2 SVGIG (reference sequence). The V gene lost 1 base and the J gene lost 9 bases, with 19 bases spanning the gap. The CDR3 is 14 amino acids. Here the CDR3 DNA reads TGTGCCTGGAGTGCCATCCGACCTCCCAGGGGGCAGTACTTC. Protein sequence: CAWSAIRPPRGQYF. Together with reference TRBV30 and TRBJ2-7, the CDR3 gives the full variable domain: SQTIHQWPATLVQPVGSPLSLECTVEGTSNPNLYWYRQAAGRGLQLLFYSVGIGQISSEVPQNLSASRPQDRQFILSSKKLLLSDSGFYLCAWSAIRPPRGQYFGPGTRLTVT.

This clone was seen only a few times. The chain carries TRBV27 and TRBJ1-2, with no clear D. The germline V and J ends were trimmed by 6 bases and 6 bases, with 17 bases remaining between them. CDR1 is MNHEY, CDR2 SMNVEV, per germline (reference sequence). The CDR3 has 14 residues. Here the CDR3 reads CASSPGSGRNGYTF. The CDR3 coding sequence is TGTGCCAGCAGCCCGGGGTCCGGGAGGAATGGCTACACCTTC.

The gene calls are TRBV9 and TRBJ2-7, with TRBD2 matching 8 bases. The CDR3 sequence is 15 residues long. Trimming removed 0 bases from V and 0 bases from J; junction bases left unmatched: 2. The germline V gene encodes CDR1 SGDLS and CDR2 YYNGEE. CDR3 in amino acids: CASSVASGGSYEQYF. The CDR3 nucleotides are TGTGCCAGCAGCGTAGCCAGCGGGGGCTCCTACGAGCAGTACTTC.

The rearrangement joins TRBV11-3 to TRBJ1-1; no firm D call. The CDR3 consists of 14 residues. Germline V gene sequence: CDR1 SGHNT, CDR2 YENEEA. The V end lost 0 bases, the J end lost 0 bases, and 5 bases lay between the germline ends. CDR3 nucleotide sequence: TGTGCCAGCAGCTTAGATGGGCTGAACACTGAAGCTTTCTTT. Protein: CASSLDGLNTEAFF.

The V and J genes are TRBV5-4 and TRBJ1-1; perhaps TRBD1 as D (5 bases). The CDR3 covers 12 residues. Germline CDR1 reads SGHNT; CDR2 reads YYREEE (reference sequence). Trimming left V 4 bases short and J 8 bases short, with 12 bases between. CDR3 coding DNA: TGTGCCAGCAGCCTACCGGGACTAGAAGCTTTCTTT. It codes for CASSLPGLEAFF.

The chain recombines TRBV30 with TRBJ1-5, with D possibly being TRBD1 (6 bases). V was cut by 4 bases and J by 16 bases, with 32 bases left in between. The CDR3 sequence is 16 residues long. CDR1 and CDR2 from the germline V gene are GTSNPN and SVGIG (reference sequence). The DNA for the CDR3 is TGTGCCTGGATGGGCGAGAAGGACAGTTTCATCCCCAGCAGACATTTT. Translating it yields CAWMGEKDSFIPSRHF.

This clone was observed a handful of times. This rearrangement joins TRBV15 to TRBJ2-3; 9 bases align to TRBD1. Germline V gene data show CDR1 as LNHNV and CDR2 as YYDKDF (reference sequence). V lost 3 bases, J lost 0 bases, and 7 bases stayed unmatched. This CDR3 has 17 residues. The CDR3 spells CATSRGDRDQSTDTQYF. The CDR3 nucleotides read TGTGCCACCAGCAGGGGGGACAGGGACCAAAGCACAGATACGCAGTATTTT.

CDR3 in amino acids: CASSERGRRGRPGELFF. DNA of the CDR3: TGTGCCAGCAGTGAAAGGGGTCGCAGGGGGCGGCCCGGGGAGCTGTTTTTT. This chain joins TRBV6-1 and TRBJ2-2; 8 nucleotides line up with TRBD1. The length of the CDR3 is 17 residues. V gave up 2 bases and J gave up 6 bases; unmatched junction bases: 11. Per the germline V gene, CDR1 is MNHNS and CDR2 is SASEGT.

The rearrangement joins TRBV6-5 to TRBJ2-1; no clear D. This CDR3 spans 16 amino acids. V shed 0 bases and J shed 2 bases, with 11 bases lying between them. Germline values: CDR1 MNHEY, CDR2 SVGAGI. Here the CDR3 reads CASSYSATLTYNEQFF. In nucleotides, the CDR3 is TGTGCCAGCAGTTACTCAGCGACTTTAACCTACAATGAGCAGTTCTTC.

V usage is TRBV6-6 and J usage is TRBJ2-7; perhaps TRBD2 as D (6 bases). V was shortened by 2 bases and J by 7 bases, with 21 bases between the two germline ends. CDR1 is MNHNY and CDR2 is SVGAGI in the germline V gene (reference sequence). This CDR3 has 16 residues. CDR3 protein: CASSYHKAIGGWEQYF. CDR3 in DNA: TGTGCCAGCAGTTACCACAAAGCGATCGGGGGATGGGAGCAGTACTTC.

There are a few counts of this clone. The chain couples TRBV5-1 to TRBJ2-3; D is undetermined. The CDR3 is 14 amino acids. In germline, CDR1 is SGHRS, CDR2 YFSETQ. V lost 3 bases and J 2 bases, leaving 10 bases between the germline ends. CDR3 sequence (DNA): TGCGCCAGCAGCTGGAGCCCCTTCACAGATACGCAGTATTTT. Translating gives CASSWSPFTDTQYF.